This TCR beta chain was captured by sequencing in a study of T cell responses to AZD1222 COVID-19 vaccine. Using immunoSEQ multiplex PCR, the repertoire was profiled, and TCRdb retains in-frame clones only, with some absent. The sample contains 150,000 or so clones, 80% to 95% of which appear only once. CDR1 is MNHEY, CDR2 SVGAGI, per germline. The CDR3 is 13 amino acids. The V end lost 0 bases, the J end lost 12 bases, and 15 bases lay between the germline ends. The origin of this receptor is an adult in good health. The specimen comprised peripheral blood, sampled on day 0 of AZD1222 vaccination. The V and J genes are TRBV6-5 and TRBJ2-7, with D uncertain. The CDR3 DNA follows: TGTGCCAGCAGTTACTCACTGGCGGCCCCCCCGTACTTC. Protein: CASSYSLAAPPYF.